One sample yielded the 30 T cell receptor beta chains listed below, sequenced in a study of blood T cell repertoires in COVID-19. The table came from immunoSEQ multiplex PCR; TCRdb's copy has only in-frame clones and leaves some out. The sample yields over 75,000 clones, roughly 80% seen once. Material: peripheral blood. These receptors were collected from a man in his forties or fifties who had recovered from COVID-19.

With regard to this clone: At the DNA level, this CDR3 is encoded by other sequences in the same sample as well. The chain couples TRBV4-2 to TRBJ2-2; TRBD1 aligns across 7 bases. The CDR3 is 14 amino acids. From germline, CDR1 is LGHNA and CDR2 YNFKEQ. J was trimmed by 6 bases and V by 0 bases; bases with no gene match: 1. CDR3 loop: CASSQDRGPGELFF. DNA for the CDR3: TGTGCCAGCAGCCAAGATAGGGGGCCCGGGGAGCTGTTTTTT.

In this sample, this clone turned up a few times. The chain employs TRBV28 and TRBJ1-2; 9 positions match TRBD1. The CDR3 contains 15 residues. Germline loops: CDR1 MDHEN, CDR2 SYDVKM. V lost 6 bases, J lost 4 bases, and 9 bases stayed unmatched. The CDR3 sequence is CASSQMEDRGYGYTF. CDR3 sequence (DNA): TGTGCCAGCAGCCAAATGGAGGACAGGGGCTATGGCTACACCTTC.

On this clone itself: Other DNA sequences within the sample encode an identical CDR3. The chain employs TRBV5-1 and TRBJ2-1, with 11 positions matching TRBD2. The V gene's germline CDR1 is SGHRS and CDR2 YFSETQ. The junction had 5 bases not matched to a gene; V was cut back by 4 bases and J by 5 bases. The CDR3 consists of 15 residues. The CDR3 sequence is CASSLGLAGNNEQFF. The CDR3 nucleotides read TGCGCCAGCAGCCTCGGACTAGCGGGTAACAATGAGCAGTTCTTC.

V gene TRBV24-1 combines with J gene TRBJ2-1, with D unclear. CDR1 and CDR2 (germline): KGHDR, SFDVKD. This CDR3 is 13 amino acids long. V was cut by 4 bases and J by 7 bases, with 10 bases left in between. The CDR3 region has the DNA TGTGCCACCAGTGACAGGTTTAATAATGAGCAGTTCTTC. It encodes CATSDRFNNEQFF.

J is TRBJ2-5 and V is TRBV12-5, with TRBD1 matching over 9 bases. CDR3 size: 14 residues. CDR1 and CDR2 from the germline V gene are LGHNT and FRNRAP. V dropped 4 bases and J dropped 5; count of bases not matched to a gene: 5. Here the CDR3 DNA reads TGTGCTAGTGGTTCAGGACAGGGGAGGGAGACCCAGTACTTC. Residues: CASGSGQGRETQYF.

The chain employs TRBV7-9 and TRBJ1-4; D not certain. The CDR3 consists of 16 residues. Deletions cut 1 base from V and 8 bases from J, with 17 bases between. Germline CDR1 SEHNR, CDR2 FQNEAQ (reference sequence). This chain's CDR3 is CASSLVRPSTREKLFF. As DNA, the CDR3 is TGTGCCAGCAGCTTAGTCCGTCCCAGCACGAGGGAAAAACTGTTTTTT.

The V gene is TRBV18, the J gene TRBJ2-7; perhaps TRBD1 as D (7 bases). This CDR3 is 15 amino acids long. Trimming took 3 bases from V and 2 from J, leaving 14 bases between them. Germline CDR1 and CDR2: KGHSH and LQKENI. Here the CDR3 DNA reads TGTGCCAGCTCACCCGGGGCAGGGGGGACCTACGAGCAGTACTTC. This sequence encodes CASSPGAGGTYEQYF.

The chain recombines TRBV10-3 with TRBJ2-2; TRBD2 matches 11 bases. The CDR3 loop spans 14 amino acids. From germline, CDR1 is ENHRY and CDR2 SYGVKD. The V and J ends lost 11 bases and 5 bases, in that order; junction bases with no gene match: 7. The CDR3: CAATGTSGTGELFF. In DNA, the CDR3 is TGTGCCGCAACCGGGACTAGCGGTACCGGGGAGCTGTTTTTT.

The rearrangement joins TRBV4-3 to TRBJ2-2, with TRBD1 as a possible D gene (5 bases). Trimming took 0 bases from V and 6 from J, leaving 23 bases between them. In germline, CDR1 is LGHNA, CDR2 YSLEER. This CDR3 is built from 19 residues. CDR3 DNA sequence: TGCGCCAGCAGCCAAGATCTACTTCAAGGAAGGGGCAGCTCCGGGGAGCTGTTTTTT. Translated, it gives CASSQDLLQGRGSSGELFF.

The rearrangement joins TRBV27 to TRBJ2-7, with D possibly being TRBD1 (6 bases). V gave up 4 bases and J gave up 7 bases, with 14 bases separating them. The CDR3 spans 13 residues. CDR1 and CDR2 from the germline V gene are MNHEY and SMNVEV (reference sequence). DNA for the CDR3: TGTGCCAGCAGTTACAGGGTGGCTAGAGAGCAGTACTTC. Translated, it gives CASSYRVAREQYF.

The chain combines TRBV4-1 with TRBJ1-1; perhaps TRBD1 as D (6 bases). The CDR3 runs to 15 residues. Trimming removed 3 bases from V and 0 bases from J, with 11 bases in between. Germline loops: CDR1 MGHRA, CDR2 YSYEKL. CDR3 region: CASSQRTAMNTEAFF. DNA for the CDR3: TGCGCCAGCAGCCAGAGGACAGCCATGAACACTGAAGCTTTCTTT.

This chain uses TRBV7-6 with TRBJ2-3; 10 bases map to TRBD2. V shed 5 bases and J 0 bases; nucleotides not matched to a gene: 2. The CDR3 consists of 15 residues. Germline lookup yields CDR1 SGHVS and CDR2 FNYEAQ. CDR3 protein: CASSQGLASTDTQYF. CDR3 bases: TGTGCCAGCAGCCAGGGACTAGCGAGCACAGATACGCAGTATTTT.

The chain joins TRBV6-5 to TRBJ2-1, with a possible D match to TRBD1 (8 bases). CDR1 is MNHEY and CDR2 is SVGAGI in the germline V gene. CDR3 length equals 14 residues. The V end was cut by 8 bases, the J end by 6 bases, with 17 bases between. CDR3 sequence (DNA): TGTGCCAGCGTAAAACAGGGGGGGTCCAATGAGCAGTTCTTC. This codes for CASVKQGGSNEQFF.

The rearrangement links TRBV20-1 to TRBJ2-7; possible D gene TRBD1, 5 bases. Between the trimmed V and J ends, which lost 6 bases and 6 bases, there was a span of 12 bases. This CDR3 has 11 amino acids. CDR1 and CDR2 (germline): DFQATT, SNEGSKA (reference sequence). The CDR3 spells CSAFRASEQYF. The CDR3 bases are TGCAGTGCGTTCAGGGCTAGCGAGCAGTACTTC.

With respect to this clone: This CDR3 is also generated by other DNA sequences in the sample. This chain joins TRBV9 and TRBJ2-7, with D tentatively TRBD1 (7 bases). Germline loops: CDR1 SGDLS, CDR2 YYNGEE. This CDR3 is built from 15 residues. Trimming left V 0 bases short and J 1 base short, with 11 bases between. CDR3 residues: CASSVGAGGSYEQYF. The CDR3 DNA is TGTGCCAGCAGCGTAGGGGCAGGGGGGTCCTACGAGCAGTACTTC.

The V and J genes are TRBV2 and TRBJ1-1; TRBD1 matches 9 bases. CDR3 size: 15 residues. With 6 bases clipped from V and 5 bases from J, the junction kept 10 bases outside the gene matches. Germline-derived CDR1 and CDR2 are SNHLY and FYNNEI. The CDR3 bases are TGTGCCAGCAGAGGAAGGACAGGGGAAGGGACTGAAGCTTTCTTT. It yields the protein CASRGRTGEGTEAFF.

This clone occurred once. This chain uses TRBV10-2 with TRBJ1-5; no firm D call. The CDR3 loop spans 12 amino acids. The V gene lost 2 bases and the J gene lost 9 bases, with 8 bases spanning the gap. Looked up from germline, CDR1 is WSHSY and CDR2 is SAAADI. This CDR3 is CASSETVGPQHF. The CDR3 DNA reads as TGCGCCAGCAGTGAGACAGTTGGGCCCCAGCATTTT.

This rearrangement joins TRBV6-6 to TRBJ2-5, with 16 bases aligning to TRBD2. V gave up 5 bases and J gave up 5 bases; unmatched junction bases: 8. Germline CDR1 and CDR2: MNHNY and SVGAGI (reference sequence). This CDR3 is built from 17 residues. For the CDR3, the DNA is TGTGCCAGCAGTCCCGGGACTAGCGGGGGGGCCAGGGAGACCCAGTACTTC. Translated: CASSPGTSGGARETQYF.

The chain couples TRBV30 to TRBJ2-5; D may be TRBD1 (7 bases). V was pared by 5 bases and J by 5 bases, with 9 bases between. The germline V gene encodes CDR1 GTSNPN and CDR2 SVGIG (reference sequence). This CDR3 comprises 11 residues. CDR3: CAWSGGETQYF. CDR3 coding DNA: TGTGCCTGGTCAGGGGGGGAGACCCAGTACTTC.

V and J are TRBV6-4 and TRBJ1-1, with no clear D. The germline V and J ends were trimmed by 4 bases and 5 bases, with 14 bases remaining between them. The CDR3 spans 14 residues. Germline V gene data show CDR1 as MRHNA and CDR2 as SNTAGT. In nucleotides, the CDR3 is TGTGCCAGCAGTGTTCGCGCGGGTTCTACTGAAGCTTTCTTT. Its translation: CASSVRAGSTEAFF.

The chain carries TRBV5-5 and TRBJ2-7; TRBD1 is a possible D gene (6 bases). The V gene's germline CDR1 is SGHKS and CDR2 YYEKEE (reference sequence). This CDR3 spans 14 amino acids. V was cut by 6 bases and J by 2 bases, with 15 bases left in between. CDR3 residues: CASNNRAQTYEQYF. The DNA for the CDR3 is TGTGCCAGCAACAACAGGGCCCAGACCTACGAGCAGTACTTC.

The chain couples TRBV5-1 to TRBJ2-1; 10 bases are a match to TRBD2. This CDR3 comprises 14 residues. CDR1 SGHRS and CDR2 YFSETQ come from the germline V gene. The trim removed 5 bases at V and 6 bases at J, leaving 5 bases unmatched. Here the CDR3 DNA reads TGCGCCAGCAGTGAGCGGGGGGGACCCAATGAGCAGTTCTTC. Its protein is CASSERGGPNEQFF.

This clone was picked up one time. The rearrangement uses TRBV19 and TRBJ1-1; D is ambiguous. Trimming took 6 bases from V and 1 from J, leaving 12 bases between them. This CDR3 contains 14 residues. Germline CDR1 reads LNHDA; CDR2 reads SQIVND (reference sequence). CDR3 in DNA: TGTGCCAGTAGCCCACAGAGAACGAACACTGAAGCTTTCTTT. The encoded protein is CASSPQRTNTEAFF.

This clone was found once. This chain links TRBV9 with TRBJ2-2; 7 positions match TRBD2. Germline CDR1 reads SGDLS; CDR2 reads YYNGEE. This CDR3 has 16 amino acids. After removal of 1 base from V and 0 bases from J, the junction contained 3 bases not matched to a gene. CDR3 bases: TGTGCCAGCAGCGTATGGGGGGGACCGAACACCGGGGAGCTGTTTTTT. This encodes CASSVWGGPNTGELFF. Supplemented by reference TRBV9 and TRBJ2-2, the full variable domain reads DSGVTQTPKHLITATGQRVTLRCSPRSGDLSVYWYQQSLDQGLQFLIQYYNGEERAKGNILERFSAQQFPDLHSELNLSSLELGDSALYFCASSVWGGPNTGELFFGEGSRLTVL.

This clone turned up a few times. This chain joins TRBV7-6 and TRBJ2-2, with 8 bases that match TRBD2. This CDR3 is 16 amino acids long. CDR1 is SGHVS and CDR2 is FNYEAQ in the germline V gene. The junction had 3 bases not matched to a gene; V was cut back by 1 base and J by 2 bases. The CDR3 nucleotides read TGTGCCAGCAGCTTAGGGCTAGCGGGTAACACCGGGGAGCTGTTTTTT. It is translated as CASSLGLAGNTGELFF.

A single count supports this clone. This rearrangement joins TRBV11-2 to TRBJ1-2, with a tentative D call TRBD1 (6 bases). The CDR3 runs to 15 residues. CDR1 SGHAT and CDR2 FQNNGV come from the germline V gene. Trimming took 1 base from V and 2 from J, leaving 11 bases between them. CDR3 region: CASSLGQGSNYGYTF. In DNA, the CDR3 is TGTGCCAGCAGCTTAGGGCAGGGGAGCAACTATGGCTACACCTTC.

The genes are TRBV12-5 and TRBJ2-3; 13 bases map to TRBD2. The CDR3 contains 15 residues. The J segment lost 6 bases and the V segment lost 3 bases, leaving 3 bases of the junction unmatched. Germline CDR1 and CDR2: LGHNT and FRNRAP. The CDR3 reads CASGLGLAGVDTQYF. The CDR3 DNA reads TGTGCTAGTGGTTTAGGACTAGCGGGAGTTGATACGCAGTATTTT.

The chain recombines TRBV18 with TRBJ1-2; possible D gene TRBD1, 5 bases. The CDR3 covers 14 residues. Germline V gene lookup returns CDR1 KGHSH and CDR2 LQKENI. Trimming removed 3 bases at V and 7 bases at J, with 15 bases between. The CDR3 nucleotides are TGTGCCAGCTCACCCCTCGAGAGCGGGGGTGGCTACACCTTC. It specifies CASSPLESGGGYTF.

This clone was picked up one time. The chain has TRBV5-1 and TRBJ2-7; D is possibly TRBD1 (6 bases). Germline CDR1 is SGHRS and CDR2 is YFSETQ. This CDR3 contains 13 residues. V was clipped by 4 bases and J by 3 bases, with 11 bases between them. The CDR3 here is CASSHGTIYEQYF. For the CDR3, the DNA is TGCGCCAGCAGCCACGGGACAATCTACGAGCAGTACTTC.

The rearrangement joins TRBV21-1 to TRBJ2-7; the tabulated D call, TRBD1, remains unverified against the DNA. TRBV21-1 has pseudogene status. The CDR3 runs to 19 residues. This CDR3 reads CASSKELWDRGNVSHEQYF. The CDR3 DNA follows: TGTGCCAGCAGCAAAGAACTTTGGGACAGGGGGAACGTCTCTCACGAGCAGTACTTC.